The subject of this entry is one T cell receptor (beta chain). What it binds is not known. Cycle 7 day 1, cycle 4 day 1, and baseline were the timepoints at which blood was sampled. Looked up from germline, CDR1 is SGDLS and CDR2 is YYNGEE. The CDR3 has 15 amino acids. V was cut by 1 base and J by 2 bases, with 10 bases left in between. This sample stems from a study of OX40 agonist ivuxolimab in advanced cancers. Study-wide context: Ivuxolimab is a fully human IgG2 antibody that activates OX40 (CD134).

Assay: immunoSEQ multiplex PCR; the TCRdb copy retains only in-frame clones and omits some. The top ten clones hold 5.9% of a sample with around 70,000 clones, around four fifths of them seen once. Broader study findings: Patients with a partial response at 0.1-3.0 mg/kg had among the lowest clonal expansion. Clonal expansion by week 6 occurred in CD4+ and CD8+ blood T cells (at 0.1 to 3.0 mg/kg).

This sequence joins TRBV9 and TRBJ1-5; possibly TRBD1 for D (6 bases). Source: CD4+ or CD8+ T cells sorted from blood, taken in a trial of the OX40 agonist ivuxolimab. This clonotype was sampled from an adult with an advanced solid tumor such as melanoma, head and neck, liver or kidney cancer. The CDR3 region is CASSVSSGGNQPQHF. CDR3 nucleotides: TGTGCCAGCAGCGTATCCTCAGGGGGCAATCAGCCCCAGCATTTT.